This T cell receptor (beta chain) was identified during a study of OX40 agonist ivuxolimab in advanced cancers. Study-level information: Those treated in dose escalation had hepatocellular carcinoma, melanoma, renal cell cancer or head and neck cancer. Enrollees could have had prior anti-PD-1, anti-PD-L1 or anti-CTLA-4 therapy, which 30% to 50% had received.

The V and J ends lost 6 bases and 7 bases, in that order; junction bases with no gene match: 11. Germline values: CDR1 MNHEY, CDR2 SMNVEV (reference sequence). The CDR3 runs 15 residues. Study-level results: Expanded peripheral T cell antigen specificity was not determined. CD8+ T cells averaged more expanded clones than CD4+.

As concerns this clone: Its antigen is not known.

Produced via immunoSEQ multiplex PCR; TCRdb's table is partial and in-frame only. The sample has 55,000 to 65,000 clones, around 80% seen once. The chain joins TRBV27 to TRBJ2-2; TRBD1 aligns across 7 bases. This clonotype originated in an adult with an advanced solid tumor such as melanoma, head and neck, liver or kidney cancer. Sequences were derived from CD4+ or CD8+ T cells sorted from blood, sampled in a trial of the OX40 agonist ivuxolimab. CDR3 nucleotide sequence: TGTGCCAGCAGGACGGGACAGAACATTCACGGGGAGCTGTTTTTT. This gives the protein CASRTGQNIHGELFF.